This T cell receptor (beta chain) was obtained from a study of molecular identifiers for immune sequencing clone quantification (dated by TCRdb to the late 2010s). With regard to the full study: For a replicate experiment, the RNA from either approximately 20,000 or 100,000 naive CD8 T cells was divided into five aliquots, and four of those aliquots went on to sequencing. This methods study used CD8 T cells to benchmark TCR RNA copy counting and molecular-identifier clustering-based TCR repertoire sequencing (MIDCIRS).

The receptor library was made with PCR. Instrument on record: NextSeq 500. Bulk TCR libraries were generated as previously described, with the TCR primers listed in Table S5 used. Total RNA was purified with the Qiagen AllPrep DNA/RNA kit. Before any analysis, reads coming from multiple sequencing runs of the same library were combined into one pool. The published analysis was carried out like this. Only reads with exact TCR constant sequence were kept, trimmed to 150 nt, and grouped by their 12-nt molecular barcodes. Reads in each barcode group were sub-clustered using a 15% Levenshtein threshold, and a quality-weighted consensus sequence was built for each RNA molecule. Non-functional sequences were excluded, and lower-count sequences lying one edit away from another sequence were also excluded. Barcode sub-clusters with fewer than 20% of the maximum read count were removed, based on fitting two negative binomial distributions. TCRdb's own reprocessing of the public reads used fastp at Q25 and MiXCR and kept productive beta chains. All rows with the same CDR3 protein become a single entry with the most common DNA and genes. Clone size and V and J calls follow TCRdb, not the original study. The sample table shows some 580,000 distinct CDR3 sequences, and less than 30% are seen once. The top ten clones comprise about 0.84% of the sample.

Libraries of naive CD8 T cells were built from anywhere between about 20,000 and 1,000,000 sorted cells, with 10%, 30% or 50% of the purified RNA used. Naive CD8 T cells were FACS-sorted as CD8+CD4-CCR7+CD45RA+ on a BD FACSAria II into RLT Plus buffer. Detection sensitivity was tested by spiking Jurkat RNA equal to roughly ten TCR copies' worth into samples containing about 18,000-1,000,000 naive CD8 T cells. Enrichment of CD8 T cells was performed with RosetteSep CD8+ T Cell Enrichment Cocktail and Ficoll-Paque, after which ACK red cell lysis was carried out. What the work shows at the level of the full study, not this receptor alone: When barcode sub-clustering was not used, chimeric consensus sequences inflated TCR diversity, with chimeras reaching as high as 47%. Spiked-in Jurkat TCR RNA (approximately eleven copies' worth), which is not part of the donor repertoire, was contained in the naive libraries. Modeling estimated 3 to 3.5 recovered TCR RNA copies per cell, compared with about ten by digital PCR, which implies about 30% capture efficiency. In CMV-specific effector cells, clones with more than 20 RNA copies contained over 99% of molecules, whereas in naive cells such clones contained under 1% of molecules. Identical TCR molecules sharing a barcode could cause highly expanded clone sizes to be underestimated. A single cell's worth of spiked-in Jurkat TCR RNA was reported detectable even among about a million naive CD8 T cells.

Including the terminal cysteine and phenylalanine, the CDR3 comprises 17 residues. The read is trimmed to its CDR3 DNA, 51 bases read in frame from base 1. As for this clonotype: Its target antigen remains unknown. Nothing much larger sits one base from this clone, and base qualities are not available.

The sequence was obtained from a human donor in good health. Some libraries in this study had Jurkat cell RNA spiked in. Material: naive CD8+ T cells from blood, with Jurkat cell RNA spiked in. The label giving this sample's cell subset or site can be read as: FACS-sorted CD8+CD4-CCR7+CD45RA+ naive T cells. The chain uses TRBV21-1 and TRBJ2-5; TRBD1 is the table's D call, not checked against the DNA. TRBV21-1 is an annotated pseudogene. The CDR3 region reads CAGSTFPGKEGQETQYF. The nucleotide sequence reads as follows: TGTGCCGGCAGCACCTTCCCGGGGAAGGAGGGCCAAGAGACCCAGTACTTC.